A selection of T cell receptor beta chains follows, all from one sample in a study of spatial heterogeneity in lung cancer. TCRdb fed the 5' RACE reads into MiXCR, producing one record per CDR3 protein. This sample has around 20,000 distinct CDR3 sequences, with around 6.8% found just once. The sequenced sample was lung tumor tissue, obtained at surgery. The receptors stem from a male donor with early-stage non-small cell lung cancer. The CDR3 runs from the conserved cysteine through the conserved F or W. The D gene is left open where the match is weak. Clone size is given for some rows only: seen once, a few or many times, or a class if the clone is expanded.

>TRBV27|TRBJ1-2|many|TRBD1
TGTGCCAGCAGTCGGGCGGGACAGGAACACTATGGCTACACCTTC
CASSRAGQEHYGYTF
>TRBV27|TRBJ2-2|NA|NA
TGTGCCAGCAGCTTGGGGACTCCCCACACCGGGGAGCTGTTTTTT
CASSLGTPHTGELFF
>TRBV19|TRBJ1-1|many|TRBD1
TGTGCCAGTAGTATCAGGGGGACTGAAGCTTTCTTT
CASSIRGTEAFF
>TRBV6-6|TRBJ1-1|NA|TRBD1
TGTGCCAGCAGGGGGGACAGAGAAGCTTTCTTT
CASRGDREAFF
>TRBV7-2|TRBJ2-7|many|NA
TGTGCCAGCAGCTTAGCGACCCGGGGTGACTACGAGCAGTACTTC
CASSLATRGDYEQYF
>TRBV5-6|TRBJ1-2|many|NA
TGTGCCAGCAGCTTAAGGAACGGCGAAAGCTACACCTTC
CASSLRNGESYTF
>TRBV4-2|TRBJ1-4|many|TRBD1
TGTGCCAGCAGCCAAAGACAGGGGGGTAATGAAAAACTGTTTTTT
CASSQRQGGNEKLFF
>TRBV7-2|TRBJ1-5|many|NA
TGTGCCAGCAGCTTTGGCGGTGGCCGGACAAATCAGCCCCAGCATTTT
CASSFGGGRTNQPQHF
>TRBV10-3|TRBJ2-2|medium-sized|NA
TGTGCCATCAGATCCTCCCTTTTAACCGGGGAGCTGTTTTTT
CAIRSSLLTGELFF
>TRBV5-1|TRBJ2-7|many|NA
TGCGCCAGCAGCTTGGCCAATTCTAGGGTTCACGAGCAGTACTTC
CASSLANSRVHEQYF
>TRBV12-3/TRBV12-4|TRBJ1-2|many|NA
TGTGCCAGCAGTTTTACCGAGTATGGCTACACCTTC
CASSFTEYGYTF
>TRBV11-2|TRBJ2-7|few|TRBD1
TGTGCCAGCAGCTCCTTGACAGGGTCCTCCTACGAGCAGTACTTC
CASSSLTGSSYEQYF
>TRBV12-3/TRBV12-4|TRBJ1-5|NA|NA
TGTGCCAGCACTTTCCGGGGGGCGCGGGATCAGCCCCAGCATTTT
CASTFRGARDQPQHF
>TRBV4-2|TRBJ1-6|many|NA
TGTGCCAGCAGCCAAGATGATCCCCGACTAAAGGGTTCACCCCTCCACTTT
CASSQDDPRLKGSPLHF
>TRBV29-1|TRBJ1-2|many|TRBD1
TGCAGCGTATCGGGACAGGGGGACTCCTATGGCTACACCTTC
CSVSGQGDSYGYTF
>TRBV20-1|TRBJ2-7|few|TRBD1
TGCAGTGCTAGTGATAGGGCAGGGGGCTTTACCTCCTACGAGCAGTACTTC
CSASDRAGGFTSYEQYF
>TRBV24-1|TRBJ2-3|NA|NA
TGTGCCACCAGTGATTTGAATACGAGGGGGGGTACGCAGTATTTT
CATSDLNTRGGTQYF
>TRBV7-2|TRBJ1-2|many|NA
TGTGCCAGCAGCCCCCCCCAGGGGCGCAACTATGGCTACACCTTC
CASSPPQGRNYGYTF
>TRBV12-3/TRBV12-4|TRBJ2-2|many|NA
TGTGCCAGCAGTTTTCAGACAGGGAACACCGGGGAGCTGTTTTTT
CASSFQTGNTGELFF
>TRBV25-1|TRBJ1-3|few|NA
TGTGCCAGCAGTGAATTCAGGCTGAGCTCTGGAAACACCATATATTTT
CASSEFRLSSGNTIYF
>TRBV12-3/TRBV12-4|TRBJ1-1|many|TRBD1
TGTGCCAGCAGTTTTTTAGGGACAGGTGCAAATGAAGCTTTCTTT
CASSFLGTGANEAFF
>TRBV7-8|TRBJ2-7|many|TRBD1
TGTGCCAGCAGCTTTGTGGCACAGGGGGTCGAGCAGTACTTC
CASSFVAQGVEQYF
>TRBV2|TRBJ2-5|many|NA
TGTGCCAGCACAGGAGGTGTCAGGCAAACCCAGTACTTC
CASTGGVRQTQYF
>TRBV28|TRBJ2-2|many|NA
TGTGCCAGCAGTTTATCTTCCAGCGCTGTGGAGCTGTTTTTT
CASSLSSSAVELFF
>TRBV29-1|TRBJ2-3|NA|TRBD1
TGCAGCGTTGAGGGACAGGGGGTGACAGATACGCAGTATTTT
CSVEGQGVTDTQYF
>TRBV27|TRBJ2-3|many|NA
TGTGCCAGCAGTTTCACAGGGACTAGCACAGATACGCAGTATTTT
CASSFTGTSTDTQYF
>TRBV11-2|TRBJ2-3|few|TRBD2
TGTGCCAGTCGAAAAGGGAGCGGGGTTCGCACAGATACGCAGTATTTT
CASRKGSGVRTDTQYF
>TRBV5-1|TRBJ2-5|many|NA
TGCGCCAGCAGCTTGGAAGGGGAGGAGTACTTC
CASSLEGEEYF
>TRBV7-8|TRBJ1-5|many|NA
TGTGCCAGCAGCCCCGCTGGGCCCAGGAACCAGCCCCAGCATTTT
CASSPAGPRNQPQHF
>TRBV5-1|TRBJ2-7|few|TRBD1
TGCGCCAGCAGCACGGGACAGGGGGGAGATTACGAGCAGTACTTC
CASSTGQGGDYEQYF
>TRBV7-2|TRBJ1-5|many|NA
TGTGCCAGCAGCCCCCGGGGCCCTAATCAGCCCCAGCATTTT
CASSPRGPNQPQHF
>TRBV5-6|TRBJ1-2|few|NA
TGTGCCAGCAGCCCCACTCCCTGGGATGGCTACACCTTC
CASSPTPWDGYTF
>TRBV4-3|TRBJ2-7|NA|NA
TGCGCCAGCAGCCAAGAGTTTAGCTCCTACGAGCAGTACTTC
CASSQEFSSYEQYF
>TRBV6-5|TRBJ2-3|many|NA
TGTGCCAGCAGTTACCGACTCTCTAGCACAGATACGCAGTATTTT
CASSYRLSSTDTQYF
>TRBV20-1|TRBJ2-7|many|TRBD2
TGCAGTGCTAGTGAGCTAGCGGGGCTCTACGAGCAGTACTTC
CSASELAGLYEQYF
>TRBV20-1|TRBJ2-2|NA|TRBD2
TGCAGTGCTGTCCGAAGCGGGGGGGCGGACGGGGAGCTGTTTTTT
CSAVRSGGADGELFF
>TRBV9|TRBJ2-7|many|TRBD1
TGTGCCAGCAGCGCAGAGGGACAGGGCTTCTACGAGCAGTACTTC
CASSAEGQGFYEQYF
>TRBV3-1|TRBJ2-2|NA|TRBD2
TGTGCCAGCAGCCAAGGGGGACTAGCGGGGGGGCCGGGCACCGGGGAGCTGTTTTTT
CASSQGGLAGGPGTGELFF
>TRBV11-2|TRBJ2-1|many|TRBD2
TGTGCCAGCAGCTCATTCCCCCTAAGCGGGGGCCTTTACAATGAGCAGTTCTTC
CASSSFPLSGGLYNEQFF
>TRBV13|TRBJ2-1|many|TRBD2
TGTGCCAGCAGACCCGGACTAGACAATGAGCAGTTCTTC
CASRPGLDNEQFF
>TRBV7-9|TRBJ1-1|many|NA
TGTGCCAGCAGCTTAGTCACGCAGAACACTGAAGCTTTCTTT
CASSLVTQNTEAFF
>TRBV2|TRBJ1-2|few|NA
TGTGCCAGCAGTGAAGGCCGAACAGGAGGATATGGCTACACCTTC
CASSEGRTGGYGYTF
>TRBV20-1|TRBJ2-7|NA|NA
TGCAGTGCTAGACGCGGCATCACCTACGAGCAGTACTTC
CSARRGITYEQYF
>TRBV5-1|TRBJ2-1|NA|TRBD2
TGCGCCAGCAGCTTGAGGAGCGGGGGGCCCGCCTCCTACAATGAGCAGTTCTTC
CASSLRSGGPASYNEQFF
>TRBV6-6|TRBJ1-1|few|NA
TGTGCCAGCAGTTACGCGGGGAACACTGAAGCTTTCTTT
CASSYAGNTEAFF
>TRBV5-5|TRBJ1-1|NA|NA
TGTGCCAGCAGCCCAAGGGAGGGGTCGAAAGCTTTCTTT
CASSPREGSKAFF